The clone carrying this T cell receptor (beta chain) occurred many times. Its target is unknown. Germline-derived CDR1 and CDR2 are MNHNY and SVGAGI (reference sequence). The CDR3 has 14 residues. Deletions cut 2 bases from V and 4 bases from J, with 11 bases between. TCR beta CDR3 region amplification was performed from RNA transcripts. RT-PCR in the first round (using the HTBI primer set) targeted the TCR CDR3. TCRdb reanalysed the multiplex PCR reads using MiXCR and keeps one entry per CDR3 protein. The sample shows a few hundred thousand distinct CDR3 sequences, less than 15% of them seen only once. The sample belongs to a study of T cells in Graves' hyperthyroidism and ophthalmopathy. About the study: Sampling of peripheral blood happened at initial diagnosis, prior to any treatment.

Overall study results and limits: Peripheral blood also featured most of the thyroid clonotypes expanded above 0.001. In the analysis, a 13 V-J model separated ophthalmopathy from stable hyperthyroidism.

The sample was blood. The origin of this receptor is a middle-aged woman with Graves' hyperthyroidism. The J gene is TRBJ1-1, the V gene TRBV6-6; D is ambiguous. The CDR3 coding sequence is TGTGCCAGCAGTTACGAGGTAGGGAGCACTGAAGCTTTCTTT. It translates to CASSYEVGSTEAFF.